The rows below give T cell receptor beta chains drawn from one sample of a study of a mutant IDH1 vaccine in newly diagnosed glioma. These receptors are not linked to any known antigen. This table comes from immunoSEQ multiplex PCR, and its TCRdb copy is limited to in-frame clones, with some not included. Among about 60,000 clones listed, under 90% were seen once. The sequences come from PBMCs, collected from a glioma patient whose treatment included an IDH1 peptide vaccine. Receptors were obtained from a man under 40 with glioma. The conserved cysteine and the conserved F or W are not part of the CDR3 here.

j_call: TRBJ1-5
v_call: TRBV4-3
cdr3_length: 13
cdr3_aa: ASSQDTTGVQPQH

j_call: TRBJ1-6
v_call: TRBV4-1
cdr3_length: 13
cdr3_aa: ASSPPWLENSPLH

j_call: TRBJ2-1
v_call: TRBV12-1
cdr3_length: 14
cdr3_aa: ASSEGTPLLYNEQF

j_call: TRBJ1-1
v_call: TRBV4-1
cdr3_length: 12
cdr3_aa: ASSQVIENTEAF

j_call: TRBJ2-3
v_call: TRBV27
cdr3_length: 12
cdr3_aa: ASSRDRVTDTQY

j_call: TRBJ2-3
v_call: TRBV6-6
cdr3_length: 12
cdr3_aa: ASSVAFGTDTQY

j_call: TRBJ1-2
v_call: TRBV29-1
cdr3_length: 9
cdr3_aa: SVAGDDGYT

j_call: TRBJ1-2
v_call: TRBV28
cdr3_length: 10
cdr3_aa: ASSSGPRGYT

j_call: TRBJ2-2
v_call: TRBV19
cdr3_length: 14
cdr3_aa: ASSIGDSPNTGELF

j_call: TRBJ2-5
v_call: TRBV19
cdr3_length: 13
cdr3_aa: ASSIDSNRGETQY

j_call: TRBJ1-1
v_call: TRBV30
cdr3_length: 12
cdr3_aa: AWRRAQGDTEAF

j_call: TRBJ1-1
v_call: TRBV2
cdr3_length: 10
cdr3_aa: ASSGRVTEAF

j_call: TRBJ2-7
v_call: TRBV7-2
cdr3_length: 11
cdr3_aa: ASSLRIYYEQY

j_call: TRBJ1-4
v_call: TRBV2
cdr3_length: 13
cdr3_aa: ASSARYRENEKLF

j_call: TRBJ2-1
v_call: TRBV18
cdr3_length: 12
cdr3_aa: ASSRRGTYNEQF

j_call: TRBJ2-5
v_call: TRBV30
cdr3_length: 12
cdr3_aa: AWTLKTTQETQY

j_call: TRBJ2-3
v_call: TRBV6-5
cdr3_length: 14
cdr3_aa: ASSYKGVGSTDTQY

j_call: TRBJ2-1
v_call: TRBV2
cdr3_length: 12
cdr3_aa: ASSDGGPYNEQF

j_call: TRBJ1-1
v_call: TRBV18
cdr3_length: 13
cdr3_aa: ASSPWTALNTEAF

j_call: TRBJ1-1
v_call: TRBV7-8
cdr3_length: 11
cdr3_aa: ASSKGRYTEAF

j_call: TRBJ2-7
v_call: TRBV6-5
cdr3_length: 11
cdr3_aa: ASSYGPNYEQY

j_call: TRBJ2-7
v_call: TRBV4-2
cdr3_length: 11
cdr3_aa: ASSQDQGLGQY

j_call: TRBJ2-5
v_call: TRBV28
cdr3_length: 11
cdr3_aa: ASTLGGWETQY

j_call: TRBJ1-5
v_call: TRBV28
cdr3_length: 12
cdr3_aa: ASREQGGSQPQH

j_call: TRBJ2-7
v_call: TRBV6-1
cdr3_length: 13
cdr3_aa: ASSGLSDSSYEQY

j_call: TRBJ1-2
v_call: TRBV7-9
cdr3_length: 12
cdr3_aa: ASSLGVGDYGYT

j_call: TRBJ2-3
v_call: TRBV5-1
cdr3_length: 15
cdr3_aa: ASSPSPRDLRADTQY

j_call: TRBJ1-2
v_call: TRBV4-1
cdr3_length: 13
cdr3_aa: ASKPGRGERDGYT

j_call: TRBJ2-2
v_call: TRBV6-4
cdr3_length: 11
cdr3_aa: ASSEKETGELF